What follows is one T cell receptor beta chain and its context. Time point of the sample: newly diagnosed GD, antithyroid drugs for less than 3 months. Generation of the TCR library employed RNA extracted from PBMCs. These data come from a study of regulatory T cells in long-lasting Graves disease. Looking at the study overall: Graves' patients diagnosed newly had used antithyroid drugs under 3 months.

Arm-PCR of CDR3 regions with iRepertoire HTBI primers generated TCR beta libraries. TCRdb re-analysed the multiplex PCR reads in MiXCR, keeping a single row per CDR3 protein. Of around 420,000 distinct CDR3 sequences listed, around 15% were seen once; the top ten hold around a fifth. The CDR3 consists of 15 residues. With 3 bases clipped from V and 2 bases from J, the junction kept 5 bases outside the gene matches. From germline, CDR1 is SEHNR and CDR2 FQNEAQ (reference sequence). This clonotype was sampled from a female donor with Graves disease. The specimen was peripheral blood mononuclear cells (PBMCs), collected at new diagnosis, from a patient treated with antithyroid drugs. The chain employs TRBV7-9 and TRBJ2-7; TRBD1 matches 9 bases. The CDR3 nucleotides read TGTGCCAGCAGCTTCGGACAGGGGACCACCTACGAGCAGTACTTC. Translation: CASSFGQGTTYEQYF. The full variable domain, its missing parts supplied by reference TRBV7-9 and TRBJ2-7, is DTGVSQNPRHKITKRGQNVTFRCDPISEHNRLYWYRQTLGQGPEFLTYFQNEAQLEKSRLLSDRFSAERPKGSFSTLEIQRTEQGDSAMYLCASSFGQGTTYEQYFGPGTRLTVT.